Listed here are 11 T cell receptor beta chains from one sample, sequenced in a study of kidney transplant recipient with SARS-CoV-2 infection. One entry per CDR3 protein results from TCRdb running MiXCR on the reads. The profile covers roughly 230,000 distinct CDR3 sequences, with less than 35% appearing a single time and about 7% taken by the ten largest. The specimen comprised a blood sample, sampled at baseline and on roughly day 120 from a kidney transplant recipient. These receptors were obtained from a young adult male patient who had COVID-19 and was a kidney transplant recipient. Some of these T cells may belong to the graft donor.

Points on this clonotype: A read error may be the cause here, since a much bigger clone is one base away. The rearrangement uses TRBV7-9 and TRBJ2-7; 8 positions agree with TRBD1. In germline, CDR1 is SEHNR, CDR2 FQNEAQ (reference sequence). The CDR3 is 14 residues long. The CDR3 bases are TGTGCCAGCAGCTATTGGCAGGGGGCTGACGAGCAGCACTTC. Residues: CASSYWQGADEQHF.

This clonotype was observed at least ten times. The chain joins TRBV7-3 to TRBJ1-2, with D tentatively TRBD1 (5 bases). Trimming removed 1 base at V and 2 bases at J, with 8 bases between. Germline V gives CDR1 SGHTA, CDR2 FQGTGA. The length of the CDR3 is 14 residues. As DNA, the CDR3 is TGTGCCAGCAGCTTAATCTGGGGCAACTATGGCTACACCTTC. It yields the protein CASSLIWGNYGYTF.

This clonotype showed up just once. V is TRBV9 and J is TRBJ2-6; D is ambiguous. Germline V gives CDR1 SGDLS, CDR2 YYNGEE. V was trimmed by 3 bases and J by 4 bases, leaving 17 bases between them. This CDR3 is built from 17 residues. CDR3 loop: CASSARERTLGANVLTF. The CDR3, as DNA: TGTGCCAGCAGCGCAAGGGAACGAACTCTGGGGGCCAACGTCCTGACTTTC.

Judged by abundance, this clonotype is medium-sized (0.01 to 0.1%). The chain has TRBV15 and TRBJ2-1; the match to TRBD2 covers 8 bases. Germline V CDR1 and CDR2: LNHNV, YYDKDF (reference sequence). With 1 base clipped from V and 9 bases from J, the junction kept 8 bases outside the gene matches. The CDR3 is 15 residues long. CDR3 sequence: CATSRAGTRFREQFF. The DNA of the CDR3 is TGTGCCACCAGCAGAGCCGGGACTAGATTTCGTGAGCAGTTCTTC. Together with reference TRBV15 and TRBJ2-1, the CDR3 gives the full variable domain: DAMVIQNPRYQVTQFGKPVTLSCSQTLNHNVMYWYQQKSSQAPKLLFHYYDKDFNNEADTPDNFQSRRPNTSFCFLDIRSPGLGDTAMYLCATSRAGTRFREQFFGPGTRLTVL.

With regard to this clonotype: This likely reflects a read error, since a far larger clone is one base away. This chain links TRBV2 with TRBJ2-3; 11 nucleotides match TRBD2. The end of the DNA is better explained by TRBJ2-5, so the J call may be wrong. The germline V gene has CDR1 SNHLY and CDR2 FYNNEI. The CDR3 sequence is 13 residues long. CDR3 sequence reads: CASNPSGGETQYF. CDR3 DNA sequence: TGTGCCAGCAACCCTAGCGGGGGGGAGACCCAGTACTTC.

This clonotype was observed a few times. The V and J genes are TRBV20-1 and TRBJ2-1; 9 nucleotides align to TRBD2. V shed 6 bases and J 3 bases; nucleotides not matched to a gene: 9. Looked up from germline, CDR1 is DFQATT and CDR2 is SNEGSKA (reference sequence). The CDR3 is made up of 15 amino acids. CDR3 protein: CSAPPASGDYNEQFF. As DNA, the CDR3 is TGCAGTGCACCACCGGCTAGCGGGGACTACAATGAGCAGTTCTTC.

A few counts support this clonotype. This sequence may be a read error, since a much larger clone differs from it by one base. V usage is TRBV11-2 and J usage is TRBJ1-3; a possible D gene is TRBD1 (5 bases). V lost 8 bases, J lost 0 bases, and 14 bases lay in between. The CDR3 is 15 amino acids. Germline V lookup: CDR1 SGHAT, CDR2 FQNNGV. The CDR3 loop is CASGHRGRSGNTIYF. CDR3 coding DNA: TGTGCCAGCGGTCACCGGGGCCGCTCTGGAAACACCATATATTTT.

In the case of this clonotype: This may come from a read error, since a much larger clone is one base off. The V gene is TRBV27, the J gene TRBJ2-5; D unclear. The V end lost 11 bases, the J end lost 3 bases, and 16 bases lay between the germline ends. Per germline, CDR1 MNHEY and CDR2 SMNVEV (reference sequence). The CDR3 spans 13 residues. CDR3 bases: TGTGCCGGCTCCCGGGCAGAGAAAGAGACCCAGTACTTC. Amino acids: CAGSRAEKETQYF.

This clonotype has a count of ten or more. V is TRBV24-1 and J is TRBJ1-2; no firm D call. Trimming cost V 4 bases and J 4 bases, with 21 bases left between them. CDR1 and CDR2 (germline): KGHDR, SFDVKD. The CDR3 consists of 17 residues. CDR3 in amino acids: CATSEGYSTRKTYGYTF. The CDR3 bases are TGTGCCACCAGTGAAGGCTATAGTACCAGAAAGACCTATGGCTACACCTTC.

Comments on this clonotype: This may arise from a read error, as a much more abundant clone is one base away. The CDR3 protein is CASSSLARLSYEQYF. CDR3 nucleotide sequence: TGTGCCAGCAGTTCCCTAGCGAGGCTCTCCTACGAGCAGTACTTC. The chain couples TRBV6-2 or TRBV6-3 to TRBJ2-7; D perhaps matches TRBD2 (6 bases). V gave up 4 bases and J gave up 0 bases, with 13 bases separating them. Germline assignment: CDR1 MNHEY and CDR2 SVGEGT. This CDR3 is 15 amino acids long.

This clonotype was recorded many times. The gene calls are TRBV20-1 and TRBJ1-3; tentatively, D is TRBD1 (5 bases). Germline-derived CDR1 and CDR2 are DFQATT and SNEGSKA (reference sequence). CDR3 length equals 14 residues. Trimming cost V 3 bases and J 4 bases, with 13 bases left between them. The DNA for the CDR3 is TGCAGTGCTAGGGCAGGGACTCCCGGAAACACCATATATTTT. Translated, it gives CSARAGTPGNTIYF.